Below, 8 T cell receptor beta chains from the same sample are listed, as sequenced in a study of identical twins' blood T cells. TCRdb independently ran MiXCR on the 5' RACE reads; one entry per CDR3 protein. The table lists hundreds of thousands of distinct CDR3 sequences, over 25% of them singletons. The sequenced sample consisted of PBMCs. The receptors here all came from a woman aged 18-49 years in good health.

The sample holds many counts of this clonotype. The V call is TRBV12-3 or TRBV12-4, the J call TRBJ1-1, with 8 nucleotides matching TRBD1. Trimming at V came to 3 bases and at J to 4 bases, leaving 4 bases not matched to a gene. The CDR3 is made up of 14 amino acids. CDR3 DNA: TGTGCCAGCAGTTTTCAGACAGGGGCCACTGAAGCTTTCTTT. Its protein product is CASSFQTGATEAFF.

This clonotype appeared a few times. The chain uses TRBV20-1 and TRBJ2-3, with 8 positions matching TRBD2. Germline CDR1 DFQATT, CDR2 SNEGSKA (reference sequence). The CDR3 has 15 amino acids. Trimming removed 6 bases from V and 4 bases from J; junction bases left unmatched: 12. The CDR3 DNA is TGCAGTGCCATTCCCGGGACTAGTAGAGCAGATACGCAGTATTTT. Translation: CSAIPGTSRADTQYF.

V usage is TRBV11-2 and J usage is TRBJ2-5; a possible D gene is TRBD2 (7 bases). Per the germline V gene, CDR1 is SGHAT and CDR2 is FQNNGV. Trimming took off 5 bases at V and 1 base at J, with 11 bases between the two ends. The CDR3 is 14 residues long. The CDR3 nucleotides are TGTGCCAGCAGCCCGGCGGGGGCCCAAGAGACCCAGTACTTC. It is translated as CASSPAGAQETQYF.

CDR3 amino acids: CASSKEGSSYNSPLHF. The CDR3 region has the DNA TGTGCCAGCAGCAAAGAAGGCAGCTCCTATAATTCACCCCTCCACTTT. The rearrangement links TRBV21-1 to TRBJ1-6. TRBV21-1 is labeled a pseudogene. The CDR3 covers 16 residues.

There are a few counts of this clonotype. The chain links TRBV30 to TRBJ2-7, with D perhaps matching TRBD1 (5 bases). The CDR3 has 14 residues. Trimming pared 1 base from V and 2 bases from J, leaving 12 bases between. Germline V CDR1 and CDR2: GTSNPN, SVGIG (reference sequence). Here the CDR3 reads CAWSEGASAYEQYF. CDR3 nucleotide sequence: TGTGCCTGGAGTGAAGGGGCCTCAGCCTACGAGCAGTACTTC.

The chain's CDR3 is CASSGFDRGRNTIYF. The DNA of the CDR3 is TGTGCCAGCAGCGGCTTCGACAGGGGAAGAAACACCATATATTTT. The V and J genes are TRBV5-4 and TRBJ1-3; TRBD1 aligns across 8 bases. J lost 5 bases, V lost 4 bases, and 8 bases had no gene match. The CDR3 is 15 residues long. Germline V gene data show CDR1 as SGHNT and CDR2 as YYREEE (reference sequence).

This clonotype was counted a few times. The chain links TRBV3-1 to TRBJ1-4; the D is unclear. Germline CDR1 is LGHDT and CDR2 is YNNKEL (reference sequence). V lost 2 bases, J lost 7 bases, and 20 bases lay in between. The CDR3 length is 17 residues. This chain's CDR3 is CASSQPALRRFGEKLFF. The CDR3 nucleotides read TGTGCCAGCAGCCAACCAGCGTTAAGGAGGTTTGGTGAAAAACTGTTTTTT.

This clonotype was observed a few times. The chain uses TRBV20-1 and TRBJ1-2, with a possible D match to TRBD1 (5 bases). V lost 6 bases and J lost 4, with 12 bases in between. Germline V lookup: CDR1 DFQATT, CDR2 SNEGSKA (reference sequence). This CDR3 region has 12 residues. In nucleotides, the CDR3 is TGCAGTGCCAACCGGGGCTTCTATGGCTACACCTTC. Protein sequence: CSANRGFYGYTF.